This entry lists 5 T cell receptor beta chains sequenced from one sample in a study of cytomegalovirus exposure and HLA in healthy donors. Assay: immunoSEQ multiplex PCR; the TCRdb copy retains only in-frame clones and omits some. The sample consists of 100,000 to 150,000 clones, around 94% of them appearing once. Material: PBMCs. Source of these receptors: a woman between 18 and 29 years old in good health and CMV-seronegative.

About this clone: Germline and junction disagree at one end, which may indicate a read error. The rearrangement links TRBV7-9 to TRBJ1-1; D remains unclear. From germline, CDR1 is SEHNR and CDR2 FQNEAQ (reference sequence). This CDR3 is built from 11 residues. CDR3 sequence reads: CASSSSPGLTF. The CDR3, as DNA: TGTGCCAGCAGCTCCAGCCCGGGGTTGACTTTT.

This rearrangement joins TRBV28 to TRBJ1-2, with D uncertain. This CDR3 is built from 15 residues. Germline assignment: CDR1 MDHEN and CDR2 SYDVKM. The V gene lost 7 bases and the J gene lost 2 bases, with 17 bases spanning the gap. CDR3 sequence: CASTYLSGINYGYTF. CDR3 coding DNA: TGTGCCAGCACTTACCTGTCCGGGATAAACTATGGCTACACCTTC.

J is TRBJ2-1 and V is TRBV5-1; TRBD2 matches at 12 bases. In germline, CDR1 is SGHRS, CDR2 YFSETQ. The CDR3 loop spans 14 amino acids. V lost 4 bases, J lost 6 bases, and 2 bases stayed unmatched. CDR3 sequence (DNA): TGCGCCAGCAGCGGGGGACTAGCGGGCAATGAGCAGTTCTTC. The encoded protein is CASSGGLAGNEQFF.

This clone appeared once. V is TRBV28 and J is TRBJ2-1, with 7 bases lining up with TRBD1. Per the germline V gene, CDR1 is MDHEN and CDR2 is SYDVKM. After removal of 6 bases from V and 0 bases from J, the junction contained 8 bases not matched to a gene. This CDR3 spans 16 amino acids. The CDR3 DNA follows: TGTGCCAGCAGCCGTCAAGGGGGCCTCTCCTACAATGAGCAGTTCTTC. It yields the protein CASSRQGGLSYNEQFF.

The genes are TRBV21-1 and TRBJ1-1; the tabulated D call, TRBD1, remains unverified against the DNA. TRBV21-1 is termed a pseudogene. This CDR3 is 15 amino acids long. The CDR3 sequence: CASSKHGQGNTEAFF. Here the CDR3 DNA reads TGTGCCAGCAGCAAACATGGACAGGGTAACACTGAAGCTTTCTTT.